Shown below are 28 T cell receptor beta chains from a single sample sequenced in a study of blood T cell repertoires in COVID-19. Assay: immunoSEQ multiplex PCR; the TCRdb copy retains only in-frame clones and omits some. In the table there are 200,000 to 300,000 clones, around 88% of which are singletons. The sequenced sample was PBMCs or T cells enriched from blood (not recorded which). These receptors were obtained from a woman aged 40-49 years with acute COVID-19.

The CDR3 sequence is CSLSGVGYASYEQYV. The CDR3 DNA is TGCAGCCTCTCAGGGGTGGGATATGCCTCCTACGAGCAGTACGTC. The chain has TRBV29-1 and TRBJ2-7; D might be TRBD1 (6 bases). The CDR3 contains 15 residues. Germline CDR1 SQVTM, CDR2 ANQGSEA. V shed 8 bases and J shed 0 bases, with 20 bases lying between them.

The V gene is TRBV11-3, the J gene TRBJ1-1; D is possibly TRBD1 (6 bases). With 5 bases removed from V and 7 bases from J, the gap between germline ends came to 20 bases. Germline lookup yields CDR1 SGHNT and CDR2 YENEEA. This CDR3 has 15 amino acids. CDR3 sequence: CASSQLVSGVGEAFF. The CDR3 DNA is TGTGCCAGCAGCCAACTCGTCTCAGGGGTTGGTGAAGCTTTCTTT. The full variable domain, completed using reference TRBV11-3 and TRBJ1-1, is EAGVVQSPRYKIIEKKQPVAFWCNPISGHNTLYWYLQNLGQGPELLIRYENEEAVDDSQLPKDRFSAERLKGVDSTLKIQPAELGDSAVYLCASSQLVSGVGEAFFGQGTRLTVV.

The V call is TRBV10-2, the J call TRBJ1-6, with TRBD1 matching 9 bases. V shed 9 bases, J shed 7 bases, and the junction held 16 bases outside the gene matches. The CDR3 covers 17 residues. The V gene's germline CDR1 is WSHSY and CDR2 SAAADI. The CDR3 here is CASGPLPTGGYNSPLHF. CDR3 nucleotides: TGCGCCAGTGGTCCCCTCCCGACAGGGGGGTACAATTCACCCCTCCACTTT.

This sequence joins TRBV12-3 or TRBV12-4 and TRBJ2-7, with D perhaps TRBD1 (6 bases). The CDR3 extends over 13 amino acids. The ends were cut back, 6 bases at V and 2 bases at J, with 11 bases in the middle. CDR3 protein: CASRKGEPYEQYF. DNA of the CDR3: TGTGCCAGCAGGAAGGGGGAGCCCTACGAGCAGTACTTC.

Concerning this clone: The sample carries other DNA sequences with the same CDR3. This chain uses TRBV2 with TRBJ1-1; D remains unclear. V gave up 8 bases and J gave up 0 bases, with 10 bases separating them. CDR3 size: 13 residues. The germline V gene encodes CDR1 SNHLY and CDR2 FYNNEI. The CDR3 reads CASSGNLNTEAFF. CDR3 bases: TGTGCCAGCTCCGGGAACTTGAACACTGAAGCTTTCTTT.

The chain uses TRBV10-1 and TRBJ2-7; tentatively, D is TRBD1 (5 bases). V was cut by 1 base and J by 5 bases, with 15 bases left in between. This CDR3 has 15 residues. CDR1 and CDR2 from the germline V gene are WNHNN and SYGVQD (reference sequence). The CDR3 loop reads CASSEFQEGVNEQYF. The DNA for the CDR3 is TGCGCCAGCAGTGAGTTCCAAGAAGGGGTCAACGAGCAGTACTTC.

The rearrangement joins TRBV10-3 to TRBJ1-5; TRBD1 might be the D (6 bases). Trimming cost V 8 bases and J 7 bases, with 12 bases left between them. CDR3 length: 12 residues. Germline V gene lookup returns CDR1 ENHRY and CDR2 SYGVKD. CDR3 protein: CAIAQTGQPQHF. The CDR3 DNA reads TGTGCCATCGCGCAAACAGGGCAGCCCCAGCATTTT.

This chain links TRBV2 with TRBJ2-2; 8 bases line up with TRBD1. The germline V gene has CDR1 SNHLY and CDR2 FYNNEI. The V gene end was trimmed by 6 bases and the J gene end by 4 bases; junction bases not matched to a gene: 4. The CDR3 extends over 14 amino acids. CDR3 in DNA: TGTGCCAGCAGCAGGACAGGGCCCACCGGGGAGCTGTTTTTT. This sequence encodes CASSRTGPTGELFF.

This clone was observed a handful of times. This rearrangement joins TRBV24-1 to TRBJ1-2, with 8 bases lining up with TRBD1. V shed 1 base and J 7 bases; nucleotides not matched to a gene: 7. The germline gives CDR1 KGHDR, CDR2 SFDVKD. The CDR3 totals 15 residues. The CDR3: CATSDFDRGKIGYTF. CDR3 coding DNA: TGTGCCACCAGTGATTTTGACAGGGGAAAAATTGGCTACACCTTC.

This clone occurred once. The chain uses TRBV24-1 and TRBJ2-5; 7 bases align to TRBD1. Germline V gene sequence: CDR1 KGHDR, CDR2 SFDVKD. The CDR3 totals 15 residues. V gave up 4 bases and J gave up 6 bases; unmatched junction bases: 10. The CDR3 here is CATSERTGIGKTQYF. The CDR3 DNA sequence: TGTGCCACCAGTGAGAGGACAGGTATCGGGAAGACCCAGTACTTC.

This clone was seen once. The genes are TRBV4-1 and TRBJ2-1; 9 nucleotides line up with TRBD2. Trimming removed 0 bases from V and 4 bases from J; junction bases left unmatched: 13. The CDR3 loop spans 19 amino acids. CDR1 and CDR2 from the germline V gene are MGHRA and YSYEKL. The CDR3 nucleotides are TGCGCCAGCAGCCAAGATTGGGGTAGCGGGAGCCAGGGGTACAATGAGCAGTTCTTC. Translation gives CASSQDWGSGSQGYNEQFF.

The CDR3 sequence is CASLGGFHQPQHF. In DNA form, the CDR3 reads TGTGCCAGCCTTGGAGGGTTCCATCAGCCCCAGCATTTT. This sequence joins TRBV2 and TRBJ1-5; D is ambiguous. Germline assignment: CDR1 SNHLY and CDR2 FYNNEI. The ends were cut back, 8 bases at V and 5 bases at J, with 13 bases in the middle. The CDR3 is made up of 13 amino acids. Drawing the rest from reference TRBV2 and TRBJ1-5, the complete variable domain is EPEVTQTPSHQVTQMGQEVILRCVPISNHLYFYWYRQILGQKVEFLVSFYNNEISEKSEIFDDQFSVERPDGSNFTLKIRSTKLEDSAMYFCASLGGFHQPQHFGDGTRLSIL.

The chain combines TRBV29-1 with TRBJ1-1; no definite D call. This CDR3 has 13 amino acids. V was pared by 3 bases and J by 4 bases, with 12 bases between. The V gene's germline CDR1 is SQVTM and CDR2 ANQGSEA. The CDR3 region has the DNA TGCAGCGTTGATCTGAAGGGAGGCACTGAAGCTTTCTTT. It yields the protein CSVDLKGGTEAFF.

This chain uses TRBV6-1 with TRBJ1-3; no reliable D call. This CDR3 comprises 16 residues. The germline CDR1 and CDR2 sequences are MNHNS and SASEGT. Trimming removed 3 bases at V and 4 bases at J, with 16 bases between. In DNA, the CDR3 is TGTGCCAGCAGTGAGAGGAGGGCCGCGTACGGAAACACCATATATTTT. Residues: CASSERRAAYGNTIYF.

This chain links TRBV5-1 with TRBJ2-3; possibly TRBD2 for D (5 bases). Trimming cost V 4 bases and J 1 base, with 16 bases left between them. Germline assignment: CDR1 SGHRS and CDR2 YFSETQ. The CDR3 is 16 amino acids. DNA of the CDR3: TGCGCCAGCAGCCGGTCTGAGGGTTCGGGCACAGATACGCAGTATTTT. Protein product: CASSRSEGSGTDTQYF.

V usage is TRBV6-5 and J usage is TRBJ2-7, with D possibly matching TRBD1 (7 bases). Germline lookup yields CDR1 MNHEY and CDR2 SVGAGI. The CDR3 runs to 13 residues. V was shortened by 6 bases and J by 2 bases, with 11 bases between the two germline ends. DNA of the CDR3: TGTGCCAGCAGCCGGGGGACAGCCTACGAGCAGTACTTC. Its translation is CASSRGTAYEQYF.

J is TRBJ2-1 and V is TRBV4-2, with D possibly matching TRBD2 (5 bases). The V and J ends lost 7 bases and 0 bases respectively, with 16 bases between them. Germline assignment: CDR1 LGHNA and CDR2 YNFKEQ. The CDR3 consists of 16 residues. The CDR3 protein is CASKHSERGSYNEQFF. For the CDR3, the DNA is TGTGCCAGCAAACACTCGGAACGGGGCTCCTACAATGAGCAGTTCTTC.

This rearrangement joins TRBV9 to TRBJ2-1; 13 nucleotides match TRBD2. The CDR3 spans 16 residues. Germline assignment: CDR1 SGDLS and CDR2 YYNGEE. V dropped 3 bases and J dropped 6; count of bases not matched to a gene: 6. Written as DNA, the CDR3 is TGTGCCAGCAGCGCACGAGGGACTAGCGGGACCAATGAGCAGTTCTTC. The encoded protein is CASSARGTSGTNEQFF.

This chain links TRBV4-1 with TRBJ2-4; perhaps TRBD2 as D (5 bases). V lost 1 base, J lost 1 base, and 14 bases lay in between. The CDR3 runs to 17 residues. Germline values: CDR1 MGHRA, CDR2 YSYEKL. CDR3 residues: CASSQGPTPGAKNIQYF. The CDR3 bases are TGCGCCAGCAGCCAAGGTCCGACTCCGGGGGCCAAAAACATTCAGTACTTC.

The CDR3 here is CASSLGRAGGSTDTQYF. The CDR3 nucleotides read TGTGCCAGCAGTTTGGGGAGAGCGGGAGGGTCCACAGATACGCAGTATTTT. The V call is TRBV28, the J call TRBJ2-3; 10 bases fit TRBD2. CDR3 length: 17 residues. Trimming removed 3 bases from V and 2 bases from J; junction bases left unmatched: 8. In germline, CDR1 is MDHEN, CDR2 SYDVKM.

The J gene is TRBJ1-4, the V gene TRBV5-1; D call uncertain. Germline CDR1 is SGHRS and CDR2 is YFSETQ. This CDR3 spans 14 amino acids. Trimming pared 0 bases from V and 4 bases from J, leaving 7 bases between. The CDR3 nucleotides read TGCGCCAGCAGCTTGGATCTGCGTAATGAAAAACTGTTTTTT. It translates to CASSLDLRNEKLFF.

The chain has TRBV5-1 and TRBJ1-6, with D possibly being TRBD1 (5 bases). CDR1 and CDR2 from the germline V gene are SGHRS and YFSETQ. The CDR3 covers 15 residues. Trimming took 2 bases from V and 7 from J, leaving 13 bases between them. The chain's CDR3 is CASSLSQERNSPLHF. As DNA, the CDR3 is TGCGCCAGCAGCTTATCACAGGAAAGGAATTCACCCCTCCACTTT.

The rearrangement joins TRBV25-1 to TRBJ2-1; D might be TRBD1 (6 bases). The length of the CDR3 is 17 residues. Germline V lookup: CDR1 MGHDK, CDR2 SYGVNS. V lost 3 bases to trimming and J lost 3 bases, with 18 bases between them. The CDR3 sequence is CASSEGMTGENYNEQFF. The CDR3 DNA sequence: TGTGCCAGCAGTGAGGGGATGACAGGCGAAAACTACAATGAGCAGTTCTTC.

This clone was observed a single time. This chain links TRBV19 with TRBJ2-3, with 10 positions matching TRBD1. J lost 0 bases, V lost 5 bases, and 2 bases had no gene match. This CDR3 comprises 15 residues. The germline gives CDR1 LNHDA, CDR2 SQIVND (reference sequence). CDR3 bases: TGTGCCAGTAGTGCGGGACAGGGGAGCACAGATACGCAGTATTTT. Translation: CASSAGQGSTDTQYF.

This clone was observed a single time. The V call is TRBV5-4, the J call TRBJ1-2; D gene uncertain. The V end lost 0 bases, the J end lost 5 bases, and 8 bases lay between the germline ends. The CDR3 totals 13 residues. Germline V CDR1 and CDR2: SGHNT, YYREEE (reference sequence). The CDR3 reads CASSLGASYGYTF. The CDR3 DNA is TGTGCCAGCAGCTTGGGGGCTTCTTATGGCTACACCTTC.

The gene calls are TRBV5-1 and TRBJ2-2, with a tentative D call TRBD2 (5 bases). Germline CDR1 is SGHRS and CDR2 is YFSETQ. The CDR3 has 15 amino acids. Trimming shortened V by 0 bases and J by 0 bases, and 6 bases separated the two germline ends. CDR3 sequence: CASSLEGANTGELFF. The CDR3 DNA is TGCGCCAGCAGCTTGGAGGGAGCGAACACCGGGGAGCTGTTTTTT.

The chain is built from TRBV5-1 and TRBJ1-1; weak D call: TRBD1 (6 bases). The CDR3 covers 14 residues. Germline V gene data show CDR1 as SGHRS and CDR2 as YFSETQ. Trimming took off 4 bases at V and 4 bases at J, with 14 bases between the two ends. The DNA of the CDR3 is TGCGCCAGCAGCACACAGGGAGGGAGCACTGAAGCTTTCTTT. This gives the protein CASSTQGGSTEAFF.

This chain joins TRBV5-1 and TRBJ2-3; tentative D call: TRBD1 (6 bases). With 7 bases removed from V and 0 bases from J, the gap between germline ends came to 12 bases. The CDR3 consists of 14 residues. The germline V gene encodes CDR1 SGHRS and CDR2 YFSETQ. CDR3 DNA: TGCGCCAGCGGGCCCGGACAGAGCACAGATACGCAGTATTTT. It translates to CASGPGQSTDTQYF.